A single sample gave rise to the 20 T cell receptor beta chains below, sequenced in a study of technical replicates of blood from several donors. Data came from immunoSEQ multiplex PCR; TCRdb stores just in-frame clones and leaves some out. There are about 81,000 clones in the sample; over 75% occur only once, and 3% to 5% lies in the top ten. The specimen sequenced was PBMCs. The receptor source for this set is a human donor in good health. Some clones in this sample may be carry-over from other donors' samples.

The V call is TRBV11-1, the J call TRBJ2-7; D possibly corresponds to TRBD2 (6 bases). V shed 5 bases and J shed 3 bases, with 17 bases lying between them. The CDR3 sequence is 15 residues long. Looked up from germline, CDR1 is SGHAT and CDR2 is FQDESV (reference sequence). CDR3: CASSDWEAGSYEQYF. For the CDR3, the DNA is TGTGCCAGCAGCGACTGGGAGGCAGGGAGCTACGAGCAGTACTTC.

The J gene is TRBJ1-6, the V gene TRBV7-9; perhaps TRBD1 as D (6 bases). This CDR3 is 15 amino acids long. Germline V CDR1 and CDR2: SEHNR, FQNEAQ (reference sequence). V gave up 3 bases and J gave up 4 bases, with 10 bases separating them. DNA of the CDR3: TGTGCCAGCAGCTTGGCTACAGGGTATAATTCACCCCTCCACTTT. It is translated as CASSLATGYNSPLHF. Combining the CDR3 with reference TRBV7-9 and TRBJ1-6 gives the whole variable domain DTGVSQNPRHKITKRGQNVTFRCDPISEHNRLYWYRQTLGQGPEFLTYFQNEAQLEKSRLLSDRFSAERPKGSFSTLEIQRTEQGDSAMYLCASSLATGYNSPLHFGNGTRLTVT.

This clone was counted a single time. This sequence joins TRBV6-4 and TRBJ2-7; maybe TRBD2 (5 bases). Germline V gene data show CDR1 as MRHNA and CDR2 as SNTAGT. Trimming cost V 5 bases and J 5 bases, with 13 bases left between them. The CDR3 has 13 amino acids. This CDR3 is CASSHGGSDEQYF. DNA of the CDR3: TGTGCCAGCAGTCACGGAGGCAGCGACGAGCAGTACTTC.

This chain joins TRBV6-5 and TRBJ2-3; D might be TRBD1 (6 bases). Germline CDR1 is MNHEY and CDR2 is SVGAGI. With 6 bases removed from V and 0 bases from J, the gap between germline ends came to 13 bases. The CDR3 consists of 15 residues. The CDR3 DNA is TGTGCCAGCAGGAAAAGACAGGCAAGCACAGATACGCAGTATTTT. Translating gives CASRKRQASTDTQYF.

The chain employs TRBV14 and TRBJ1-2; 8 bases line up with TRBD1. Germline V CDR1 and CDR2: SGHDN, FVKESK. V shed 3 bases and J 4 bases; nucleotides not matched to a gene: 4. The CDR3 is 14 amino acids. The CDR3 DNA sequence: TGTGCCAGCAGCCAGGCTCAGGGGGCCTATGGCTACACCTTC. This translates into CASSQAQGAYGYTF.

The chain couples TRBV7-7 to TRBJ2-1; D unclear. The CDR3 length is 13 residues. Per germline, CDR1 SSHAT and CDR2 FNYEAQ (reference sequence). Trimming left V 3 bases short and J 6 bases short, with 9 bases between. CDR3 loop: CASSLNPGNEQFF. DNA for the CDR3: TGTGCCAGCAGCTTGAACCCCGGCAATGAGCAGTTCTTC.

The chain employs TRBV20-1 and TRBJ2-5; D gene ambiguous. CDR1 and CDR2 from the germline V gene are DFQATT and SNEGSKA (reference sequence). Trimming removed 7 bases at V and 4 bases at J, with 7 bases between. The CDR3 extends over 10 amino acids. The CDR3 coding sequence is TGCAGTGTCCAGGCAGAGACCCAGTACTTC. Encoded protein: CSVQAETQYF.

The chain links TRBV9 to TRBJ1-2, with TRBD1 matching 8 bases. Germline CDR1 reads SGDLS; CDR2 reads YYNGEE. The CDR3 has 14 residues. Losses at the gene ends were 2 bases for V and 5 bases for J; bases not matched to a gene: 5. The CDR3 protein is CASSVGQGPYGYTF. CDR3 in DNA: TGTGCCAGCAGCGTTGGACAGGGCCCTTATGGCTACACCTTC.

The chain carries TRBV10-2 and TRBJ1-5; TRBD1 is a possible D gene (5 bases). Germline assignment: CDR1 WSHSY and CDR2 SAAADI. The length of the CDR3 is 15 residues. V was shortened by 4 bases and J by 0 bases, with 10 bases between the two germline ends. CDR3 residues: CASSGGDDSNQPQHF. For the CDR3, the DNA is TGCGCCAGCAGTGGGGGGGATGATAGCAATCAGCCCCAGCATTTT.

V is TRBV5-1 and J is TRBJ2-7; unclear D gene. V lost 0 bases and J lost 3, with 7 bases in between. Germline V lookup: CDR1 SGHRS, CDR2 YFSETQ. The CDR3 contains 13 residues. The CDR3 DNA reads TGCGCCAGCAGCTTGGACAAAAACTACGAGCAGTACTTC. It is translated as CASSLDKNYEQYF. Looking up the rest from reference TRBV5-1 and TRBJ2-7 gives the full variable domain: KAGVTQTPRYLIKTRGQQVTLSCSPISGHRSVSWYQQTPGQGLQFLFEYFSETQRNKGNFPGRFSGRQFSNSRSEMNVSTLELGDSALYLCASSLDKNYEQYFGPGTRLTVT.

The V call is TRBV5-4, the J call TRBJ1-1, with a tentative D call TRBD1 (5 bases). The CDR3 runs to 13 residues. The germline V gene has CDR1 SGHNT and CDR2 YYREEE (reference sequence). With 6 bases removed from V and 4 bases from J, the gap between germline ends came to 13 bases. Here the CDR3 DNA reads TGTGCCAGCACCGGGGGGGGAGGCACTGAAGCTTTCTTT. Protein product: CASTGGGGTEAFF.

This clone was counted between two and nine times. The J gene is TRBJ2-1, the V gene TRBV10-1, with no clear D. The CDR3 is 13 residues long. CDR1 WNHNN and CDR2 SYGVQD come from the germline V gene (reference sequence). V lost 3 bases, J lost 9 bases, and 12 bases lay in between. The chain's CDR3 is CASSETGFAEQFF. The CDR3 coding sequence is TGCGCCAGCAGTGAAACCGGGTTCGCTGAGCAGTTCTTC.

This rearrangement joins TRBV4-3 to TRBJ2-5, with a weak D call TRBD2 (6 bases). The DNA end lines up better with TRBJ2-7; the J call may be wrong. From germline, CDR1 is LGHNA and CDR2 YSLEER. The CDR3 extends over 13 amino acids. Here the CDR3 DNA reads TGCGCCAGCAGCCAAGACCAGGGAGGCGAGCAGTACTTC. Protein product: CASSQDQGGEQYF.

The gene calls are TRBV7-2 and TRBJ2-5, with 8 nucleotides matching TRBD1. CDR1 SGHTA and CDR2 FQGNSA come from the germline V gene. The CDR3 runs to 13 residues. The ends lost 7 bases at V and 5 bases at J; junction bases unmatched: 6. The CDR3, as DNA: TGTGCCAGCACCGCGACAGGGGACGAGACCCAGTACTTC. Residues: CASTATGDETQYF.

This clone was detected once. The CDR3 DNA is TGCGCCAGCAGCTGGGAGATCTCTGGGGCCAACGTCCTGACTTTC. This encodes CASSWEISGANVLTF. The rearrangement joins TRBV5-1 to TRBJ2-6; D may be TRBD2 (5 bases). CDR1 is SGHRS, CDR2 YFSETQ, per germline. With 3 bases removed from V and 0 bases from J, the gap between germline ends came to 7 bases. The CDR3 length is 15 residues.

The chain employs TRBV7-2 and TRBJ2-3, with TRBD2 matching over 7 bases. Germline CDR1 reads SGHTA; CDR2 reads FQGNSA. The CDR3 runs 14 residues. V was pared by 1 base and J by 7 bases, with 5 bases of the junction left unmatched. The CDR3 sequence is CASSLVARENTQYF. The DNA for the CDR3 is TGTGCCAGCAGCTTAGTTGCGCGGGAGAATACGCAGTATTTT.

This rearrangement joins TRBV14 to TRBJ1-6; 9 bases line up with TRBD1. The CDR3 extends over 17 amino acids. Germline CDR1 SGHDN, CDR2 FVKESK. V was clipped by 2 bases and J by 7 bases; unmatched bases: 9. In DNA, the CDR3 is TGTGCCAGCAGCCAAAGAGCTGGGACAGGGCGGAATTCACCCCTCCACTTT. Protein sequence: CASSQRAGTGRNSPLHF.

Only a few counts were recorded for this clone. The rearrangement joins TRBV4-3 to TRBJ2-1; D is uncertain. Germline assignment: CDR1 LGHNA and CDR2 YSLEER. Deletions cut 0 bases from V and 5 bases from J, with 11 bases between. The CDR3 runs 15 residues. The CDR3 region is CASSQDSLVDNEQFF. CDR3 DNA sequence: TGCGCCAGCAGCCAAGACTCCCTAGTTGACAATGAGCAGTTCTTC.

The chain couples TRBV30 to TRBJ1-2; D may be TRBD1 (6 bases). The germline V gene has CDR1 GTSNPN and CDR2 SVGIG (reference sequence). This CDR3 has 14 amino acids. With 0 bases removed from V and 5 bases from J, the gap between germline ends came to 13 bases. The CDR3 region is CAWSVGRGIYGYTF. The CDR3 region has the DNA TGTGCCTGGAGTGTAGGTAGGGGGATTTATGGCTACACCTTC. Full variable domain (outside the CDR3, taken from reference TRBV30 and TRBJ1-2): SQTIHQWPATLVQPVGSPLSLECTVEGTSNPNLYWYRQAAGRGLQLLFYSVGIGQISSEVPQNLSASRPQDRQFILSSKKLLLSDSGFYLCAWSVGRGIYGYTFGSGTRLTVV.

The chain couples TRBV6-5 to TRBJ2-5; TRBD2 might be the D (6 bases). Germline V lookup: CDR1 MNHEY, CDR2 SVGAGI. This CDR3 has 14 amino acids. Trimming stripped 9 bases from V and 2 bases from J, with 16 bases between. CDR3 amino acids: CASRVGGLQETQYF. The DNA of the CDR3 is TGTGCCAGTAGGGTCGGGGGTCTTCAAGAGACCCAGTACTTC.